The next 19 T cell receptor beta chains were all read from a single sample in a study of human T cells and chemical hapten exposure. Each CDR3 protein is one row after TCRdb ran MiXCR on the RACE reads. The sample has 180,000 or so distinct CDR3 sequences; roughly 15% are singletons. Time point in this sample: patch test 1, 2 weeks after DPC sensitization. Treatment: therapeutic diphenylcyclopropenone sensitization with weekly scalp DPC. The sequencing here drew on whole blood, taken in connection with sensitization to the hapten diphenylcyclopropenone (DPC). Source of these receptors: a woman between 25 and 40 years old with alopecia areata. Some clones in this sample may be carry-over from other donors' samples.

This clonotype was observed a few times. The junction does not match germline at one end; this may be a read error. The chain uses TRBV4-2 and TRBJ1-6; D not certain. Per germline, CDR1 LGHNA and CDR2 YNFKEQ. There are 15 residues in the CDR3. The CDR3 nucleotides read TGTGCCAGCACCCAAGGAGGGCAGCCGAATTCACCCCTCCACTTT. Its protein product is CASTQGGQPNSPLHF.

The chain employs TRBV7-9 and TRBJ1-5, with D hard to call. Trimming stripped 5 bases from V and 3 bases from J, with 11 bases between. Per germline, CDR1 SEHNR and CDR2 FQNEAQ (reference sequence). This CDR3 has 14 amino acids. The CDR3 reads CASSQENHNQPQHF. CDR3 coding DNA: TGTGCCAGCAGCCAGGAAAACCACAATCAGCCCCAGCATTTT.

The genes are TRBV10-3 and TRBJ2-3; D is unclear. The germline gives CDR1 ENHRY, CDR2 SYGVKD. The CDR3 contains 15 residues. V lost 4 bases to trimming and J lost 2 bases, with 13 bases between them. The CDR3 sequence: CAISVGVGYTDTQYF. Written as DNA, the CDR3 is TGTGCCATCAGTGTCGGTGTGGGATACACAGATACGCAGTATTTT.

In DNA form, the CDR3 reads TGTGCCAGCAGTGAAGACGGTGGGGGACTGATAAACATTCAGTACTTC. Its translation: CASSEDGGGLINIQYF. The chain couples TRBV6-1 to TRBJ2-4; D perhaps matches TRBD2 (6 bases). Germline CDR1 MNHNS, CDR2 SASEGT. Between the trimmed V and J ends, which lost 1 base and 6 bases, there was a span of 16 bases. CDR3 size: 16 residues.

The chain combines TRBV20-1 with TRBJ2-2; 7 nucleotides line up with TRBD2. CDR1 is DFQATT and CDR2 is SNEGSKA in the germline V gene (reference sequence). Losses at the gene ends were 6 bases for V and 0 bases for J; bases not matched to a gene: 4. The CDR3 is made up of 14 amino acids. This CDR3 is CSATSLTNTGELFF. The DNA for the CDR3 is TGCAGTGCGACTAGCTTGACGAACACCGGGGAGCTGTTTTTT.

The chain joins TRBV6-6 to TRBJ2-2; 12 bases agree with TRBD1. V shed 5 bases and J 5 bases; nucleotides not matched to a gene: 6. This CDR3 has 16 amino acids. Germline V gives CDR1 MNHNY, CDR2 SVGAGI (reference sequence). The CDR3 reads CASSTGTGGGTGELFF. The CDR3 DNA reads TGTGCCAGCAGTACCGGGACAGGGGGCGGGACCGGGGAGCTGTTTTTT.

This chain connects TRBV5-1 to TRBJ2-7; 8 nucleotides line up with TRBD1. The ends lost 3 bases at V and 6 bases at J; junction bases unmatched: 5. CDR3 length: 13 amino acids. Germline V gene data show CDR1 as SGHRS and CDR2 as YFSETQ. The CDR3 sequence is CASSSPDRAEQYF. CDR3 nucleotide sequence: TGCGCCAGCAGCTCCCCGGACAGGGCCGAGCAGTACTTC.

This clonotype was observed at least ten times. CDR3 sequence: CSGTGGTGNTIYF. DNA for the CDR3: TGCAGCGGTACAGGGGGCACTGGAAACACCATATATTTT. This chain joins TRBV29-1 and TRBJ1-3, with 9 positions matching TRBD1. The trim removed 7 bases at V and 2 bases at J, leaving 3 bases unmatched. The CDR3 has 13 residues. The germline gives CDR1 SQVTM, CDR2 ANQGSEA.

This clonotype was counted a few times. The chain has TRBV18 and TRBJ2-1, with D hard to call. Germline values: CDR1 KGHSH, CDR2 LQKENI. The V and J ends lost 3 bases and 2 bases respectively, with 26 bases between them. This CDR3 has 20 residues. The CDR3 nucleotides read TGTGCCAGCTCACCCAATCTCTTGTTGTCTGCGGATATTCCCTACAATGAGCAGTTCTTC. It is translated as CASSPNLLLSADIPYNEQFF.

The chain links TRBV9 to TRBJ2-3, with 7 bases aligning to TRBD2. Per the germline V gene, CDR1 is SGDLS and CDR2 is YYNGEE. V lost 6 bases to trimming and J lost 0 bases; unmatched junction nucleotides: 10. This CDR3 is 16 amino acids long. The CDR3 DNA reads TGTGCCAGCAAAGCTGGAGCGGGGACTAGCACAGATACGCAGTATTTT. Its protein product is CASKAGAGTSTDTQYF.

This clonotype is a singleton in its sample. The CDR3 sequence: CASSQDSTSEKLFF. In DNA form, the CDR3 reads TGCGCCAGCAGCCAAGATAGCACGTCGGAAAAACTGTTTTTT. J is TRBJ1-4 and V is TRBV4-3; D remains ambiguous. Trimming stripped 0 bases from V and 8 bases from J, with 10 bases between. The CDR3 is 14 residues long. Germline assignment: CDR1 LGHNA and CDR2 YSLEER.

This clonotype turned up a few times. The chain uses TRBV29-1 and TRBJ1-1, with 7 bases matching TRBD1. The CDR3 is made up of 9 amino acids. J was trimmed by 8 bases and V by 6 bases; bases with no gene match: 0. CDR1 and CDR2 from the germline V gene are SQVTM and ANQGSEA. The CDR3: CSVDREAFF. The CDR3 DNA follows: TGCAGCGTGGACAGGGAAGCTTTCTTT.

This chain's CDR3 is CASSYTGGEAFF. The CDR3 nucleotides are TGTGCCAGCAGTTACACTGGAGGTGAAGCTTTCTTT. V is TRBV6-6 and J is TRBJ1-1; D remains ambiguous. Germline V CDR1 and CDR2: MNHNY, SVGAGI (reference sequence). The CDR3 runs to 12 residues. With 2 bases removed from V and 7 bases from J, the gap between germline ends came to 8 bases.

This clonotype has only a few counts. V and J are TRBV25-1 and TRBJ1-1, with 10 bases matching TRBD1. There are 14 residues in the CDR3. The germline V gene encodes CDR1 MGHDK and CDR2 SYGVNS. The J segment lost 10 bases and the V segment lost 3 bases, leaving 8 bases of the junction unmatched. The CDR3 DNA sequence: TGTGCCAGCAGTGACTCTCCGGGACAGGGGAGAGCTTTCTTT. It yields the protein CASSDSPGQGRAFF.

CDR3 nucleotides: TGTGCCAGCAGTGATCTGGTAGGAAATCAGCCCCAGCATTTT. Its protein product is CASSDLVGNQPQHF. This sequence joins TRBV2 and TRBJ1-5; D remains ambiguous. V was clipped by 3 bases and J by 4 bases, with 10 bases between them. This CDR3 contains 14 residues. The germline V gene has CDR1 SNHLY and CDR2 FYNNEI.

The CDR3, as DNA: TGTGCCAGCAGTAGACTAACAGACACAGATACGCAGTATTTT. It codes for CASSRLTDTDTQYF. V and J are TRBV6-6 and TRBJ2-3; the D gene is possibly TRBD2 (5 bases). CDR3 size: 14 residues. V was clipped by 5 bases and J by 2 bases, with 11 bases between them. CDR1 and CDR2 from the germline V gene are MNHNY and SVGAGI (reference sequence).

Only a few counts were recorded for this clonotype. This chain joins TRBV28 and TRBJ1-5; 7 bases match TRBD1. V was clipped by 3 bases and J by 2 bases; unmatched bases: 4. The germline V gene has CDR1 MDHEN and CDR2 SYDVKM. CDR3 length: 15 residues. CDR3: CASSLSDRGNQPQHF. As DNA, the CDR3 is TGTGCCAGCAGTTTGTCAGACAGGGGCAATCAGCCCCAGCATTTT.

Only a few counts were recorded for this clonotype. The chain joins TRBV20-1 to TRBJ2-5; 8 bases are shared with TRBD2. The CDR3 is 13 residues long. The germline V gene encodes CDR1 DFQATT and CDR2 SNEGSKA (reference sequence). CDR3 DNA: TGCAGCGCGATCGGGAGGGCGGCGTTGGCCCAGTACTTC. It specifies CSAIGRAALAQYF.

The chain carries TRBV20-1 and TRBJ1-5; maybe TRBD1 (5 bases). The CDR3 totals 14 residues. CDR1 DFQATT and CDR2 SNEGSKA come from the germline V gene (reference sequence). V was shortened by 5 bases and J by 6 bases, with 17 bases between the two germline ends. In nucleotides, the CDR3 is TGCAGTGCTGGCGACAGAATCTTTGGTCAGCCCCAGCATTTT. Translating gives CSAGDRIFGQPQHF.